The subject of this entry is one T cell receptor (beta chain). Antigen: not known. Both 60 Vbeta primers and 13 Jbeta primers went into the PCR. Using immunoSEQ multiplex PCR, the repertoire was profiled, and TCRdb retains in-frame clones only, with some absent. Of about 160,000 clones in the sample, roughly 80% were seen once. Trimming shortened V by 6 bases and J by 7 bases, and 18 bases separated the two germline ends. The CDR3 has 15 residues. The germline CDR1 and CDR2 sequences are SGHNT and YENEEA. This entry belongs to a study of cytomegalovirus exposure and HLA in healthy donors. Study conclusions and caveats: TRBV6-2, TRBV6-3 and some other V segments were excluded as indistinguishable.

V is TRBV11-3 and J is TRBJ2-2; D gene uncertain. Sequencing input: PBMCs. This TCR derives from a man aged 50 or older in good health and CMV-seropositive. The CDR3 reads CASSFGSGLDGELFF. For the CDR3, the DNA is TGTGCCAGCAGTTTCGGGTCCGGCCTAGACGGGGAGCTGTTTTTT.